The 28 T cell receptor beta chains listed next were all sequenced from one sample in a study of OX40 agonist ivuxolimab in advanced cancers. TCRdb keeps only in-frame clones here, not all; method: immunoSEQ multiplex PCR. The table shows approximately 70,000 clones, with about 82% occurring only once. The input for sequencing was CD4+ or CD8+ T cells sorted from blood, taken in a trial of the OX40 agonist ivuxolimab. All receptors come from an adult with an advanced solid tumor such as melanoma, head and neck, liver or kidney cancer.

The V gene is TRBV2, the J gene TRBJ2-3, with D perhaps matching TRBD2 (6 bases). Germline V CDR1 and CDR2: SNHLY, FYNNEI. The CDR3 extends over 11 amino acids. V shed 8 bases and J shed 11 bases, with 14 bases lying between them. For the CDR3, the DNA is TGTGCCAGCCATTATGGAGGGAAGCAGTATTTT. Residues: CASHYGGKQYF.

The V call is TRBV6-6, the J call TRBJ2-5, with D hard to call. CDR3 length equals 13 residues. V dropped 2 bases and J dropped 0 bases, with 4 bases sitting between them. Germline V CDR1 and CDR2: MNHNY, SVGAGI (reference sequence). The CDR3 DNA reads TGTGCCAGCAGTTACCCGTACCAAGAGACCCAGTACTTC. As protein: CASSYPYQETQYF.

The rearrangement links TRBV30 to TRBJ1-1; weak D call: TRBD1 (5 bases). CDR1 and CDR2 (germline): GTSNPN, SVGIG (reference sequence). This CDR3 is built from 13 residues. V was cut by 5 bases and J by 4 bases, with 14 bases left in between. The CDR3 coding sequence is TGTGCCTGGCACGACAGCCTTCCCACTGAAGCTTTCTTT. It translates to CAWHDSLPTEAFF.

As DNA, the CDR3 is TGTGCCAGTAGTATCGGCAGCATGAACACTGAAGCTTTCTTT. It specifies CASSIGSMNTEAFF. This chain joins TRBV19 and TRBJ1-1; D ambiguous. Germline CDR1 LNHDA, CDR2 SQIVND (reference sequence). This CDR3 is built from 14 residues. V was cut by 3 bases and J by 0 bases, with 8 bases left in between.

The rearrangement uses TRBV9 and TRBJ2-3; 15 bases align to TRBD2. The ends lost 4 bases at V and 5 bases at J; junction bases unmatched: 8. CDR3 length: 17 amino acids. The germline V gene encodes CDR1 SGDLS and CDR2 YYNGEE. CDR3 nucleotides: TGTGCCAGCAGCCCTGGACTAGCGGGGGGGTATGGAGATACGCAGTATTTT. Its translation is CASSPGLAGGYGDTQYF.

The genes are TRBV7-2 and TRBJ2-7; D gene unclear. This CDR3 has 12 residues. Germline loops: CDR1 SGHTA, CDR2 FQGNSA. V gave up 5 bases and J gave up 2 bases, with 7 bases separating them. CDR3 protein: CASSPETYEQYF. The CDR3 DNA is TGTGCCAGCAGCCCGGAAACCTACGAGCAGTACTTC.

This clone was counted between two and nine times. This chain joins TRBV7-2 and TRBJ1-5, with D perhaps matching TRBD1 (6 bases). The CDR3 extends over 15 amino acids. Trimming took 5 bases from V and 3 from J, leaving 14 bases between them. Germline loops: CDR1 SGHTA, CDR2 FQGNSA. DNA for the CDR3: TGTGCCAGCAGCCGTAGGGCAGGGGACAATCAGCCCCAGCATTTT. It translates to CASSRRAGDNQPQHF.

V and J are TRBV4-1 and TRBJ1-6; TRBD1 is a possible D gene (5 bases). Germline lookup yields CDR1 MGHRA and CDR2 YSYEKL. Trimming left V 1 base short and J 7 bases short, with 14 bases between. This CDR3 region has 16 residues. CDR3 in DNA: TGCGCCAGCAGCCAAGTCGGGGGTTTGGGAAATTCACCCCTCCACTTT. Amino acid sequence: CASSQVGGLGNSPLHF.

The chain has TRBV19 and TRBJ2-3, with TRBD1 matching over 7 bases. The germline gives CDR1 LNHDA, CDR2 SQIVND (reference sequence). This CDR3 has 15 residues. Germline trimming cut 6 bases from V and 1 base from J; bases unmatched to any gene: 7. The CDR3 region is CASRTGNTGTDTQYF. Written as DNA, the CDR3 is TGTGCCAGTAGGACAGGGAATACTGGCACAGATACGCAGTATTTT.

The V call is TRBV11-2, the J call TRBJ2-7, with D possibly called TRBD1 or TRBD2 (5 bases each). Per germline, CDR1 SGHAT and CDR2 FQNNGV. The V end was cut by 4 bases, the J end by 7 bases, with 20 bases between. CDR3 length: 15 amino acids. CDR3 loop: CASSSQRAPGREQYF. The CDR3 nucleotides are TGTGCCAGCAGCTCCCAAAGGGCGCCGGGGCGGGAGCAGTACTTC. Together with reference TRBV11-2 and TRBJ2-7, the CDR3 gives the full variable domain: EAGVAQSPRYKIIEKRQSVAFWCNPISGHATLYWYQQILGQGPKLLIQFQNNGVVDDSQLPKDRFSAERLKGVDSTLKIQPAKLEDSAVYLCASSSQRAPGREQYFGPGTRLTVT.

This chain's CDR3 is CAWSVRSPLRGRQPQHF. CDR3 DNA sequence: TGTGCCTGGAGTGTACGGTCTCCTTTGAGGGGGCGCCAGCCCCAGCATTTT. The chain joins TRBV30 to TRBJ1-5; 7 positions match TRBD1. CDR3 length equals 17 residues. Germline CDR1 is GTSNPN and CDR2 is SVGIG (reference sequence). V lost 0 bases to trimming and J lost 7 bases; unmatched junction nucleotides: 15. The complete variable domain, with remaining parts taken from reference TRBV30 and TRBJ1-5, reads SQTIHQWPATLVQPVGSPLSLECTVEGTSNPNLYWYRQAAGRGLQLLFYSVGIGQISSEVPQNLSASRPQDRQFILSSKKLLLSDSGFYLCAWSVRSPLRGRQPQHFGDGTRLSIL.

In regard to this clone: At one boundary the junction diverges from the germline segment, which might be a read error. The rearrangement joins TRBV6-5 to TRBJ2-1; tentative D call: TRBD1 (6 bases). Germline CDR1 MNHEY, CDR2 SVGAGI. The CDR3 length is 15 residues. The CDR3 coding sequence is TGTGCCGGCAGTTACTCCGGACAGCCTTACAATGAGCAGTTCTTC. Its translation: CAGSYSGQPYNEQFF.

The rearrangement links TRBV5-1 to TRBJ2-4; D unclear. Trimming left V 4 bases short and J 0 bases short, with 14 bases between. Per the germline V gene, CDR1 is SGHRS and CDR2 is YFSETQ. The CDR3 has 16 amino acids. The CDR3 region is CASSPDELLAKNIQYF. In DNA form, the CDR3 reads TGCGCCAGCAGCCCGGACGAACTACTAGCCAAAAACATTCAGTACTTC.

V and J are TRBV19 and TRBJ2-7; either TRBD1 or TRBD2 may fit D (5 bases each). From germline, CDR1 is LNHDA and CDR2 SQIVND (reference sequence). The length of the CDR3 is 15 residues. V lost 4 bases and J 0 bases, leaving 13 bases between the germline ends. The CDR3 spells CASSKGRVVSYEQYF. The DNA of the CDR3 is TGTGCCAGTAGTAAGGGACGGGTGGTCTCCTACGAGCAGTACTTC.

The genes are TRBV7-2 and TRBJ1-1; D is uncertain. V was shortened by 1 base and J by 1 base, with 16 bases between the two germline ends. This CDR3 spans 17 amino acids. Per germline, CDR1 SGHTA and CDR2 FQGNSA. CDR3 loop: CASSLGVQLTRNTEAFF. The CDR3 coding sequence is TGTGCCAGCAGCTTAGGAGTACAATTAACACGGAACACTGAAGCTTTCTTT. The entire variable domain, with the rest obtained from reference TRBV7-2 and TRBJ1-1, is as follows: GAGVSQSPSNKVTEKGKDVELRCDPISGHTALYWYRQSLGQGLEFLIYFQGNSAPDKSGLPSDRFSAERTGGSVSTLTIQRTQQEDSAVYLCASSLGVQLTRNTEAFFGQGTRLTVV.

V and J are TRBV5-8 and TRBJ2-5; D gene uncertain. The J call may be wrong; the DNA end is better matched by TRBJ2-7. Germline CDR1 reads SGHTS; CDR2 reads YDEGEE. CDR3 length equals 14 residues. Here the CDR3 reads CASSLEMSSYEQYF. Written as DNA, the CDR3 is TGTGCCAGCAGCTTGGAGATGAGCTCCTACGAGCAGTACTTC.

The V call is TRBV18, the J call TRBJ2-3; D gene unclear. V lost 3 bases to trimming and J lost 1 base, with 8 bases between them. Germline values: CDR1 KGHSH, CDR2 LQKENI. The CDR3 has 14 residues. The CDR3 sequence is CASSPQDRTDTQYF. In DNA form, the CDR3 reads TGTGCCAGCTCACCCCAAGACCGCACAGATACGCAGTATTTT.

The chain links TRBV16 to TRBJ1-2; D gene ambiguous. V was clipped by 2 bases and J by 4 bases, with 5 bases between them. Germline CDR1 and CDR2: KGHSY and FQNENV. The CDR3 loop spans 12 amino acids. CDR3 region: CASSQQSYGYTF. CDR3 bases: TGTGCCAGCAGCCAACAATCCTATGGCTACACCTTC.

The V call is TRBV10-3, the J call TRBJ2-7; 8 bases agree with TRBD1. Germline CDR1 reads ENHRY; CDR2 reads SYGVKD. The CDR3 is 16 amino acids. The V gene end was trimmed by 4 bases and the J gene end by 3 bases; junction bases not matched to a gene: 11. This CDR3 reads CAISAVSRGQIYEQYF. The CDR3 bases are TGTGCCATCAGTGCTGTTAGCAGGGGGCAAATCTACGAGCAGTACTTC.

The rearrangement joins TRBV19 to TRBJ1-2; D perhaps matches TRBD1 (6 bases). The V end was cut by 10 bases, the J end by 10 bases, with 22 bases between. CDR3 length equals 13 residues. Germline V gene sequence: CDR1 LNHDA, CDR2 SQIVND (reference sequence). The CDR3 loop is CATTHRAAGDYTF. The CDR3 bases are TGTGCCACCACTCACCGTGCCGCAGGGGACTACACCTTC.

The V gene is TRBV7-3, the J gene TRBJ1-5; D might be TRBD1 (5 bases). CDR3 length equals 13 residues. Between the trimmed V and J ends, which lost 5 bases and 4 bases, there was a span of 9 bases. The germline V gene encodes CDR1 SGHTA and CDR2 FQGTGA. The CDR3 coding sequence is TGTGCCAGCAGCCCCGGGGGGAATCAGCCCCAGCATTTT. Translating gives CASSPGGNQPQHF.

The CDR3 bases are TGCGCCAGCAGCTTGAGTAGCGGGGCGAACATTCAGTACTTC. Amino acids: CASSLSSGANIQYF. V and J are TRBV5-1 and TRBJ2-4; 8 positions match TRBD2. The V and J ends lost 1 base and 7 bases, in that order; junction bases with no gene match: 4. Germline V gene data show CDR1 as SGHRS and CDR2 as YFSETQ. The CDR3 totals 14 residues.

The chain links TRBV6-1 to TRBJ2-7; 7 bases line up with TRBD1. V shed 3 bases and J 9 bases; nucleotides not matched to a gene: 20. The length of the CDR3 is 17 residues. Germline V CDR1 and CDR2: MNHNS, SASEGT. The CDR3 reads CASSDPTGTALYLGQYF. In nucleotides, the CDR3 is TGTGCCAGCAGTGATCCGACCGGGACAGCGTTATATCTTGGGCAGTACTTC.

This sequence joins TRBV9 and TRBJ2-7, with 8 bases lining up with TRBD1. The junction had 8 bases not matched to a gene; V was cut back by 4 bases and J by 5 bases. The CDR3 is 14 residues long. Germline assignment: CDR1 SGDLS and CDR2 YYNGEE. The CDR3 DNA is TGTGCCAGCAGCCCACGACAGGGGAGGAACGAGCAGTACTTC. Translating it yields CASSPRQGRNEQYF.

The rearrangement uses TRBV7-8 and TRBJ1-2, with 11 bases aligning to TRBD1. In germline, CDR1 is SGHVS, CDR2 FQNEAQ. V lost 5 bases and J lost 2; bases outside the gene matches: 4. This CDR3 region has 15 residues. CDR3: CASSRDRGSNYGYTF. The CDR3 DNA reads TGTGCCAGCAGCCGGGACAGGGGGTCAAACTATGGCTACACCTTC.

The rearrangement uses TRBV5-1 and TRBJ1-1, with D possibly matching TRBD1 (5 bases). The CDR3 extends over 16 amino acids. Trimming stripped 0 bases from V and 4 bases from J, with 16 bases between. Looked up from germline, CDR1 is SGHRS and CDR2 is YFSETQ. CDR3 sequence (DNA): TGCGCCAGCAGCTTGGGGTACAGTCCCGGGACCACTGAAGCTTTCTTT. Its translation: CASSLGYSPGTTEAFF.

The chain couples TRBV27 to TRBJ1-6; the D is unclear. Germline CDR1 and CDR2: MNHEY and SMNVEV (reference sequence). There are 13 residues in the CDR3. Trimming stripped 7 bases from V and 7 bases from J, with 11 bases between. CDR3 amino acids: CASKELRNSPLHF. In DNA, the CDR3 is TGTGCCAGCAAGGAGTTAAGGAATTCACCCCTCCACTTT.

CDR3 in amino acids: CASIKGASTGELFF. CDR3 in DNA: TGTGCCAGCATCAAAGGGGCGAGCACCGGGGAGCTGTTTTTT. This chain uses TRBV7-8 with TRBJ2-2, with D possibly being TRBD1 (5 bases). Looked up from germline, CDR1 is SGHVS and CDR2 is FQNEAQ. V lost 7 bases and J 4 bases, leaving 13 bases between the germline ends. The CDR3 covers 14 residues.